Following are 26 T cell receptor beta chains from one sample sequenced in a study of human T cells and chemical hapten exposure. As to time point: patch test 1, 2 weeks after DPC sensitization. Treatment indicated: therapeutic diphenylcyclopropenone sensitization with weekly scalp DPC. Each CDR3 protein is one row after TCRdb ran MiXCR on the RACE reads. This sample has approximately 74,000 distinct CDR3 sequences, with 25% to 40% found just once. The sample was whole blood, taken in connection with sensitization to the hapten diphenylcyclopropenone (DPC). The receptors derive from a man aged 35 to 55 with alopecia areata. Some clones in this sample may be carry-over from other donors' samples.

This clonotype was counted between two and nine times. This rearrangement joins TRBV18 to TRBJ2-6; D is ambiguous. V lost 6 bases and J 0 bases, leaving 9 bases between the germline ends. This CDR3 is 15 amino acids long. Germline V gene lookup returns CDR1 KGHSH and CDR2 LQKENI. CDR3 DNA sequence: TGTGCCAGCTCTCACCAACCCTCTGGGGCCAACGTCCTGACTTTC. Translated, it gives CASSHQPSGANVLTF.

This chain links TRBV28 with TRBJ2-7; 15 bases match TRBD2. There are 17 residues in the CDR3. Germline-derived CDR1 and CDR2 are MDHEN and SYDVKM. V shed 10 bases and J 0 bases; nucleotides not matched to a gene: 10. DNA for the CDR3: TGTGCCACAGTATCGGGACTAGCGGGAGGACGCTCCTACGAGCAGTACTTC. Amino acid sequence: CATVSGLAGGRSYEQYF.

This chain uses TRBV20-1 with TRBJ1-3, with 10 bases that match TRBD1. V shed 5 bases and J 1 base; nucleotides not matched to a gene: 8. CDR1 DFQATT and CDR2 SNEGSKA come from the germline V gene (reference sequence). This CDR3 spans 16 amino acids. CDR3 in DNA: TGCAGTGCTGTTCAACCGGGACAGGGGTCTGGAAACACCATATATTTT. Encoded protein: CSAVQPGQGSGNTIYF.

CDR3 sequence reads: CASSSRRVANQPQHF. CDR3 bases: TGTGCCAGCAGTTCTAGACGGGTAGCAAATCAGCCCCAGCATTTT. This chain links TRBV28 with TRBJ1-5, with unresolved D. This CDR3 contains 15 residues. Trimming pared 4 bases from V and 4 bases from J, leaving 14 bases between. Looked up from germline, CDR1 is MDHEN and CDR2 is SYDVKM. Based on the CDR3 plus reference TRBV28 and TRBJ1-5, the full variable domain is DVKVTQSSRYLVKRTGEKVFLECVQDMDHENMFWYRQDPGLGLRLIYFSYDVKMKEKGDIPEGYSVSREKKERFSLILESASTNQTSMYLCASSSRRVANQPQHFGDGTRLSIL.

The chain couples TRBV5-1 to TRBJ2-5; D remains unclear. The CDR3 is 14 amino acids. Germline CDR1 reads SGHRS; CDR2 reads YFSETQ. With 4 bases removed from V and 1 base from J, the gap between germline ends came to 11 bases. The CDR3 DNA follows: TGCGCCAGCAGCGTTTACAGATCCCAAGAGACCCAGTACTTC. Its protein is CASSVYRSQETQYF.

The chain couples TRBV13 to TRBJ2-7, with D uncertain. Germline CDR1 reads PRHDT; CDR2 reads FYEKMQ (reference sequence). CDR3 length: 12 residues. V shed 6 bases and J shed 5 bases, with 11 bases lying between them. DNA of the CDR3: TGTGCCAGCAGTCCCGGTTCCCACGAGCAGTACTTC. Its protein is CASSPGSHEQYF.

This clonotype was detected a few times. The J gene is TRBJ1-1, the V gene TRBV12-3 or TRBV12-4; 7 bases fit TRBD1. The CDR3 runs 14 residues. V dropped 4 bases and J dropped 0; count of bases not matched to a gene: 2. CDR3 in amino acids: CASSSQGMNTEAFF. CDR3 coding DNA: TGTGCCAGCAGTTCACAGGGGATGAACACTGAAGCTTTCTTT.

CDR3 residues: CASSLGQGNTEAFF. CDR3 DNA sequence: TGTGCCAGCAGTTTGGGACAGGGTAACACTGAAGCTTTCTTT. The chain has TRBV27 and TRBJ1-1; TRBD1 aligns across 9 bases. V gave up 3 bases and J gave up 2 bases; unmatched junction bases: 1. Germline loops: CDR1 MNHEY, CDR2 SMNVEV (reference sequence). The length of the CDR3 is 14 residues.

This clonotype appeared once. J is TRBJ2-3 and V is TRBV28; 8 nucleotides align to TRBD1. The CDR3 has 15 residues. Germline V gene lookup returns CDR1 MDHEN and CDR2 SYDVKM. V gave up 6 bases and J gave up 0 bases; unmatched junction bases: 5. This CDR3 is CASRTGVSSTDTQYF. The CDR3 nucleotides are TGTGCCAGCAGGACAGGGGTTTCTAGCACAGATACGCAGTATTTT.

This clonotype appeared a few times. The V gene is TRBV29-1, the J gene TRBJ1-4; 7 bases line up with TRBD1. The V segment lost 7 bases and the J segment 1 base; nucleotides outside the gene matches: 3. The CDR3 consists of 13 residues. The germline gives CDR1 SQVTM, CDR2 ANQGSEA. DNA for the CDR3: TGCAGCGCCAGGGACAGAACTAATGAAAAACTGTTTTTT. Residues: CSARDRTNEKLFF.

This clonotype was seen a handful of times. An end of the junction differs from the germline gene, which may be a read error. The chain couples TRBV27 to TRBJ2-1; D gene ambiguous. The CDR3 runs to 14 residues. The germline V gene has CDR1 MNHEY and CDR2 SMNVEV (reference sequence). The CDR3 reads CASSTHLSNNEQFF. The DNA of the CDR3 is TGTGCCAGCAGTACCCACCTCTCCAACAATGAGCAGTTCTTC.

The gene calls are TRBV29-1 and TRBJ1-4; 8 bases map to TRBD1. The CDR3 runs to 13 residues. CDR1 and CDR2 from the germline V gene are SQVTM and ANQGSEA. Unmatched junction bases numbered 6, after V lost 5 bases and J lost 7 bases. CDR3 DNA: TGCAGCGTTCTGGACAGGGCTGGTGAAAAACTGTTTTTT. It yields the protein CSVLDRAGEKLFF. Full variable domain (outside the CDR3, taken from reference TRBV29-1 and TRBJ1-4): SAVISQKPSRDICQRGTSLTIQCQVDSQVTMMFWYRQQPGQSLTLIATANQGSEATYESGFVIDKFPISRPNLTFSTLTVSNMSPEDSSIYLCSVLDRAGEKLFFGSGTQLSVL.

This clonotype was seen a few times. V and J are TRBV6-5 and TRBJ2-6; D is ambiguous. CDR1 is MNHEY, CDR2 SVGAGI, per germline. The CDR3 has 14 amino acids. V was shortened by 2 bases and J by 2 bases, with 4 bases between the two germline ends. CDR3 DNA: TGTGCCAGCAGTTACATGCCTGGGGCCAACGTCCTGACTTTC. It is translated as CASSYMPGANVLTF.

The chain combines TRBV12-3 or TRBV12-4 with TRBJ2-6, with D possibly matching TRBD1 (5 bases). The germline V and J ends were trimmed by 6 bases and 6 bases, with 15 bases remaining between them. The CDR3 runs to 15 residues. The DNA of the CDR3 is TGTGCCAGCAGCCCTCGAGCAGGGAAGGCCAACGTCCTGACTTTC. Encoded protein: CASSPRAGKANVLTF.

This clonotype was seen more than once but under ten times. The chain links TRBV12-3 or TRBV12-4 to TRBJ2-3; 9 bases are shared with TRBD1. This CDR3 is built from 15 residues. After removal of 4 bases from V and 5 bases from J, the junction contained 7 bases not matched to a gene. CDR3 amino acids: CASSSAGTGRDTQYF. DNA for the CDR3: TGTGCCAGCAGTTCCGCCGGGACAGGGCGAGATACGCAGTATTTT.

This clonotype occurred once. This rearrangement joins TRBV9 to TRBJ2-1, with 12 positions matching TRBD2. Per the germline V gene, CDR1 is SGDLS and CDR2 is YYNGEE. The junction had 5 bases not matched to a gene; V was cut back by 4 bases and J by 6 bases. The CDR3 covers 15 residues. In DNA, the CDR3 is TGTGCCAGCAGCCACCGGACTAGCGGGACCAATGAGCAGTTCTTC. Amino acid sequence: CASSHRTSGTNEQFF.

The table lists this clonotype with a few counts. The chain carries TRBV25-1 and TRBJ2-1; a possible D gene is TRBD2 (6 bases). V lost 6 bases, J lost 9 bases, and 15 bases lay in between. The CDR3 length is 13 residues. Germline V lookup: CDR1 MGHDK, CDR2 SYGVNS. CDR3 residues: CASREGGVREQFF. In DNA form, the CDR3 reads TGTGCCAGCAGAGAAGGCGGGGTACGTGAGCAGTTCTTC. The complete variable domain, with remaining parts taken from reference TRBV25-1 and TRBJ2-1, reads EADIYQTPRYLVIGTGKKITLECSQTMGHDKMYWYQQDPGMELHLIHYSYGVNSTEKGDLSSESTVSRIRTEHFPLTLESARPSHTSQYLCASREGGVREQFFGPGTRLTVL.

In this sample, this clonotype turned up a few times. The chain couples TRBV7-3 to TRBJ2-2, with a weak D call TRBD1 (6 bases). The ends were cut back, 5 bases at V and 9 bases at J, with 16 bases in the middle. The germline V gene encodes CDR1 SGHTA and CDR2 FQGTGA. CDR3 size: 14 residues. The CDR3 loop is CASSPSNRDRELFF. CDR3 coding DNA: TGTGCCAGCAGCCCATCAAACAGGGACCGGGAGCTGTTTTTT.

The gene calls are TRBV7-2 and TRBJ2-1; 9 bases agree with TRBD2. There are 15 residues in the CDR3. Germline lookup yields CDR1 SGHTA and CDR2 FQGNSA. The V segment lost 3 bases and the J segment 4 bases; nucleotides outside the gene matches: 4. DNA of the CDR3: TGTGCCAGCAGCTTGGGAGCGGGAGGTTACAATGAGCAGTTCTTC. Translating it yields CASSLGAGGYNEQFF.

V is TRBV7-2 and J is TRBJ2-3, with no clear D. The V and J ends lost 5 bases and 2 bases respectively, with 5 bases between them. The CDR3 loop spans 12 amino acids. The germline V gene encodes CDR1 SGHTA and CDR2 FQGNSA. CDR3 bases: TGTGCCAGCAGCGATACCACAGATACGCAGTATTTT. Its protein is CASSDTTDTQYF. Variable domain in full (rest from reference TRBV7-2 and TRBJ2-3): GAGVSQSPSNKVTEKGKDVELRCDPISGHTALYWYRQSLGQGLEFLIYFQGNSAPDKSGLPSDRFSAERTGGSVSTLTIQRTQQEDSAVYLCASSDTTDTQYFGPGTRLTVL.

The chain recombines TRBV2 with TRBJ2-3; D perhaps matches TRBD2 (5 bases). Trimming removed 7 bases at V and 0 bases at J, with 8 bases between. CDR1 is SNHLY, CDR2 FYNNEI, per germline. The CDR3 has 13 residues. CDR3 amino acids: CASKRESTDTQYF. The CDR3 DNA follows: TGTGCCAGCAAGAGGGAGAGCACAGATACGCAGTATTTT.

This clonotype was counted only a few times. This chain uses TRBV28 with TRBJ2-1; D may be TRBD1 (6 bases). Trimming took off 3 bases at V and 4 bases at J, with 13 bases between the two ends. The CDR3 spans 15 residues. Looked up from germline, CDR1 is MDHEN and CDR2 is SYDVKM. The CDR3 reads CASSLAGDVYNEQFF. CDR3 bases: TGTGCCAGCAGTTTGGCAGGGGATGTATACAATGAGCAGTTCTTC.

V and J are TRBV15 and TRBJ2-5; D may match TRBD1 or TRBD2 (5 bases each). V was shortened by 3 bases and J by 5 bases, with 22 bases between the two germline ends. The V gene's germline CDR1 is LNHNV and CDR2 YYDKDF (reference sequence). There are 17 residues in the CDR3. CDR3 DNA sequence: TGTGCCACCAGCAGTCACCTGGGCCAGGGACCACGGGAGACCCAGTACTTC. Its protein product is CATSSHLGQGPRETQYF.

This clonotype was found a few times. The chain uses TRBV6-4 and TRBJ2-2, with 8 bases lining up with TRBD1. CDR1 MRHNA and CDR2 SNTAGT come from the germline V gene. The V and J ends lost 8 bases and 3 bases, in that order; junction bases with no gene match: 8. The CDR3 is 15 amino acids. The CDR3 protein is CASRKDREHTGELFF. For the CDR3, the DNA is TGTGCCAGCCGAAAGGACAGGGAACACACCGGGGAGCTGTTTTTT.

This clonotype was found a few times. The J gene is TRBJ2-1, the V gene TRBV18; D unresolved. V gave up 3 bases and J gave up 9 bases, with 6 bases separating them. The CDR3 length is 11 residues. Germline values: CDR1 KGHSH, CDR2 LQKENI. The CDR3 reads CASSPPGEQFF. The CDR3 DNA follows: TGTGCCAGCTCACCTCCGGGTGAGCAGTTCTTC.

This clonotype was found a few times. The rearrangement links TRBV28 to TRBJ1-1, with D possibly matching TRBD1 (6 bases). Germline CDR1 reads MDHEN; CDR2 reads SYDVKM. This CDR3 region has 15 residues. The V end was cut by 5 bases, the J end by 1 base, with 14 bases between. The CDR3 spells CASSEPRGTNTEAFF. The CDR3 DNA is TGTGCCAGCAGTGAGCCAAGGGGGACGAACACTGAAGCTTTCTTT.